The clone carrying this T cell receptor (beta chain) showed up just a few times. Produced via immunoSEQ multiplex PCR; TCRdb's table is partial and in-frame only. Of approximately 110,000 clones in the sample, roughly 90% were seen once. The entry originates in a study of T cell changes during pregnancy in multiple sclerosis. This CDR3 comprises 12 residues. The germline V gene has CDR1 SGHRS and CDR2 YFSETQ. The V gene lost 1 base and the J gene lost 10 bases, with 8 bases spanning the gap. This TCR was recovered from a female donor with multiple sclerosis, enrolled in a pregnancy study. Sequenced here: peripheral blood, sampled after pregnancy. V is TRBV5-1 and J is TRBJ1-4; D is undetermined. The DNA of the CDR3 is TGCGCCAGCAGCTTGCCAGGTGGAAAACTGTTTTTT. Translated, it gives CASSLPGGKLFF.